This passage covers 31 T cell receptor beta chains from one sample sequenced in a study of T cell repertoires in cytomegalovirus infection. TCRdb processed the reads anew with MiXCR; each CDR3 protein has one entry. The table has roughly 920,000 distinct CDR3 sequences, roughly 30% seen once. These receptors have no identified antigens. The input for sequencing was cultured CD8+ T cells from PBMCs, taken from culture after CMV antigen stimulation. All receptors come from a human donor in good health (CMV status not recorded). Some clones in this sample may be carry-over from other donors' samples.

This clonotype came up a few times. This chain links TRBV4-3 with TRBJ1-1, with 8 bases fitting TRBD1. CDR1 and CDR2 (germline): LGHNA, YSLEER. Trimming at V came to 3 bases and at J to 6 bases, leaving 15 bases not matched to a gene. The CDR3 runs 17 residues. In DNA, the CDR3 is TGCGCCAGCAGCCAGTGGCCGGGAGGACAGGGAGGGCCTGAAGCTTTCTTT. Its protein is CASSQWPGGQGGPEAFF.

This rearrangement joins TRBV27 to TRBJ2-3; D is perhaps TRBD1 or TRBD2 (5 bases each). Germline-derived CDR1 and CDR2 are MNHEY and SMNVEV (reference sequence). The CDR3 extends over 15 amino acids. Deletions cut 2 bases from V and 3 bases from J, with 12 bases between. CDR3 loop: CASSLGGMWTDTQYF. DNA of the CDR3: TGTGCCAGCAGTTTAGGGGGAATGTGGACAGATACGCAGTATTTT.

This clonotype appeared many times. The chain uses TRBV27 and TRBJ1-5; TRBD1 is a possible D gene (6 bases). Trimming took 6 bases from V and 3 from J, leaving 12 bases between them. The CDR3 is 14 amino acids. CDR1 MNHEY and CDR2 SMNVEV come from the germline V gene (reference sequence). The CDR3 nucleotides read TGTGCCAGCAGCTCGACAGGTGTCAATCAGCCCCAGCATTTT. It codes for CASSSTGVNQPQHF.

This clonotype was counted only a few times. At one end the junction does not follow the germline gene, possibly because of a read error. This chain uses TRBV20-1 with TRBJ1-2; D is perhaps TRBD1 (6 bases). The CDR3 length is 16 residues. Germline V CDR1 and CDR2: DFQATT, SNEGSKA (reference sequence). Here the CDR3 DNA reads TGCAGTGCTAGCTACTGGGGGCCAGAAACCCCCTATAGCTACACCTTC. This translates into CSASYWGPETPYSYTF.

The sample holds a few counts of this clonotype. This sequence joins TRBV4-1 and TRBJ2-1; D is undetermined. Per germline, CDR1 MGHRA and CDR2 YSYEKL. This CDR3 has 17 amino acids. The V and J ends lost 2 bases and 3 bases respectively, with 17 bases between them. For the CDR3, the DNA is TGCGCCAGCAGCCAATCTCAGGCCCCGACCCTCTACAATGAGCAGTTCTTC. Encoded protein: CASSQSQAPTLYNEQFF.

This clonotype was detected ten times or more. V and J are TRBV7-9 and TRBJ1-5, with TRBD1 matching over 7 bases. The CDR3 extends over 14 amino acids. Germline V gene lookup returns CDR1 SEHNR and CDR2 FQNEAQ (reference sequence). The junction had 7 bases not matched to a gene; V was cut back by 4 bases and J by 7 bases. CDR3 in amino acids: CASSSDREVQPQHF. The CDR3 coding sequence is TGTGCCAGCAGCTCCGACAGGGAGGTACAGCCCCAGCATTTT.

The rearrangement uses TRBV28 and TRBJ2-1; 8 positions match TRBD2. Germline trimming cut 8 bases from V and 6 bases from J; bases unmatched to any gene: 6. The CDR3 loop spans 13 amino acids. Germline values: CDR1 MDHEN, CDR2 SYDVKM. CDR3 region: CASGHGGANEQFF. The DNA for the CDR3 is TGTGCCAGCGGCCACGGGGGGGCCAATGAGCAGTTCTTC. The whole variable domain, filled in from reference TRBV28 and TRBJ2-1, reads DVKVTQSSRYLVKRTGEKVFLECVQDMDHENMFWYRQDPGLGLRLIYFSYDVKMKEKGDIPEGYSVSREKKERFSLILESASTNQTSMYLCASGHGGANEQFFGPGTRLTVL.

The rearrangement joins TRBV9 to TRBJ2-3; D perhaps matches TRBD1 (5 bases). This CDR3 spans 14 amino acids. Germline V gene lookup returns CDR1 SGDLS and CDR2 YYNGEE. The germline V and J ends were trimmed by 2 bases and 2 bases, with 9 bases remaining between them. CDR3 residues: CASSVYRHTDTQYF. In DNA, the CDR3 is TGTGCCAGCAGCGTTTACAGGCACACAGATACGCAGTATTTT. The entire variable domain, with the rest obtained from reference TRBV9 and TRBJ2-3, is as follows: DSGVTQTPKHLITATGQRVTLRCSPRSGDLSVYWYQQSLDQGLQFLIQYYNGEERAKGNILERFSAQQFPDLHSELNLSSLELGDSALYFCASSVYRHTDTQYFGPGTRLTVL.

This sequence joins TRBV2 and TRBJ2-1; D is unresolved. V was clipped by 3 bases and J by 9 bases, with 9 bases between them. CDR1 is SNHLY, CDR2 FYNNEI, per germline. This CDR3 has 12 amino acids. The CDR3 DNA follows: TGTGCCAGCAGTGATTTGTTGGGTGAGCAGTTCTTC. This codes for CASSDLLGEQFF.

The chain combines TRBV20-1 with TRBJ2-7; D not resolved. Germline V gene data show CDR1 as DFQATT and CDR2 as SNEGSKA (reference sequence). V dropped 1 base and J dropped 0 bases, with 10 bases sitting between them. This CDR3 contains 14 residues. Here the CDR3 reads CSARGLGSSYEQYV. The CDR3 coding sequence is TGCAGTGCTAGAGGTCTGGGATCCTCCTACGAGCAGTACGTC.

The V call is TRBV7-6, the J call TRBJ1-3; TRBD1 is a possible D gene (5 bases). The CDR3 is 15 residues long. V was clipped by 5 bases and J by 0 bases, with 11 bases between them. The germline V gene encodes CDR1 SGHVS and CDR2 FNYEAQ. The CDR3 DNA is TGTGCCAGCAGCGCGGGACGGATCTCTGGAAACACCATATATTTT. Translating gives CASSAGRISGNTIYF.

The J gene is TRBJ1-3, the V gene TRBV5-1; D is undetermined. Trimming stripped 4 bases from V and 0 bases from J, with 20 bases between. The CDR3 has 18 residues. CDR1 and CDR2 (germline): SGHRS, YFSETQ. The CDR3 nucleotides are TGCGCCAGCAGCCCCGACCTGACGCTGAACCTCTCTGGAAACACCATATATTTT. Protein: CASSPDLTLNLSGNTIYF. Drawing the rest from reference TRBV5-1 and TRBJ1-3, the complete variable domain is KAGVTQTPRYLIKTRGQQVTLSCSPISGHRSVSWYQQTPGQGLQFLFEYFSETQRNKGNFPGRFSGRQFSNSRSEMNVSTLELGDSALYLCASSPDLTLNLSGNTIYFGEGSWLTVV.

This chain joins TRBV7-2 and TRBJ2-1; 7 bases agree with TRBD2. CDR1 and CDR2 (germline): SGHTA, FQGNSA. CDR3 size: 15 residues. Trimming cost V 4 bases and J 4 bases; bases outside gene matches: 7. The CDR3 here is CASSSGGSTYNEQFF. CDR3 nucleotide sequence: TGTGCCAGCAGCTCCGGGGGGAGCACTTACAATGAGCAGTTCTTC.

At least ten counts were recorded for this clonotype. The rearrangement joins TRBV12-5 to TRBJ1-1; D is ambiguous. V lost 2 bases to trimming and J lost 7 bases, with 14 bases between them. From germline, CDR1 is LGHNT and CDR2 FRNRAP. CDR3 length equals 14 residues. The DNA of the CDR3 is TGTGCTAGTGGTTTGTCGGGGAGTCTCAATGAAGCTTTCTTT. Amino acids: CASGLSGSLNEAFF.

This clonotype was observed many times. The chain employs TRBV7-6 and TRBJ2-2; D unclear. The V gene lost 5 bases and the J gene lost 4 bases, with 5 bases spanning the gap. The CDR3 is made up of 12 amino acids. The germline V gene encodes CDR1 SGHVS and CDR2 FNYEAQ. This CDR3 is CASSPPTGELFF. DNA of the CDR3: TGTGCCAGCAGCCCCCCCACCGGGGAGCTGTTTTTT.

The chain carries TRBV29-1 and TRBJ1-1; D unclear. The CDR3 totals 13 residues. Germline CDR1 SQVTM, CDR2 ANQGSEA. V dropped 3 bases and J dropped 3 bases, with 11 bases sitting between them. The CDR3 DNA reads as TGCAGCGTTGATAGGGCCGCTCACACTGAAGCTTTCTTT. Translated, it gives CSVDRAAHTEAFF.

The V and J genes are TRBV4-3 and TRBJ2-3; perhaps TRBD2 as D (6 bases). The CDR3 contains 12 residues. Between the trimmed V and J ends, which lost 1 base and 11 bases, there was a span of 10 bases. Germline V CDR1 and CDR2: LGHNA, YSLEER. Written as DNA, the CDR3 is TGCGCCAGCAGCCAAGGGGTGGGGGGGCAGTATTTT. This translates into CASSQGVGGQYF.

This clonotype was seen ten or more times. This sequence joins TRBV7-6 and TRBJ2-2; 7 bases match TRBD2. The CDR3 extends over 14 amino acids. Germline CDR1 and CDR2: SGHVS and FNYEAQ. V lost 2 bases to trimming and J lost 8 bases; unmatched junction nucleotides: 5. The CDR3 spells CASSLTPGRGELFF. In DNA form, the CDR3 reads TGTGCCAGCAGCTTAACCCCCGGGAGGGGGGAGCTGTTTTTT.

V and J are TRBV27 and TRBJ2-4, with D unresolved. Trimming removed 9 bases from V and 3 bases from J, with 15 bases in between. Germline V lookup: CDR1 MNHEY, CDR2 SMNVEV (reference sequence). This CDR3 is 14 amino acids long. The CDR3 here is CASRASGRKNIQYF. CDR3 coding DNA: TGTGCCAGTCGGGCCTCAGGACGCAAAAACATTCAGTACTTC.

The gene calls are TRBV10-2 and TRBJ1-4; D perhaps matches TRBD1 (6 bases). The germline V gene has CDR1 WSHSY and CDR2 SAAADI. There are 14 residues in the CDR3. Trimming took off 2 bases at V and 8 bases at J, with 12 bases between the two ends. The CDR3 here is CASSEGGRDEKLFF. In nucleotides, the CDR3 is TGCGCCAGCAGTGAGGGGGGCAGGGACGAAAAACTGTTTTTT.

V and J are TRBV10-3 and TRBJ2-7, with D uncertain. Germline V CDR1 and CDR2: ENHRY, SYGVKD. Deletions cut 2 bases from V and 1 base from J, with 6 bases between. There are 13 residues in the CDR3. The CDR3 sequence: CAISEGQSYEQYV. DNA for the CDR3: TGTGCCATCAGTGAGGGCCAGTCCTACGAGCAGTACGTC.

The chain uses TRBV6-1 and TRBJ1-5; tentative D call: TRBD1 (6 bases). Germline V gene lookup returns CDR1 MNHNS and CDR2 SASEGT. There are 15 residues in the CDR3. V was pared by 6 bases and J by 1 base, with 13 bases between. CDR3 in amino acids: CASSYPGVSNQPQHF. The CDR3 DNA reads as TGTGCCAGCAGCTACCCAGGGGTGAGCAATCAGCCCCAGCATTTT.

The rearrangement joins TRBV4-2 to TRBJ2-2; a possible D gene is TRBD1 (5 bases). Trimming shortened V by 4 bases and J by 0 bases, and 15 bases separated the two germline ends. CDR1 LGHNA and CDR2 YNFKEQ come from the germline V gene. CDR3 length: 17 amino acids. CDR3 nucleotide sequence: TGTGCCAGCAGCCTTGACCCGGCAGGGTCGAACACCGGGGAGCTGTTTTTT. This translates into CASSLDPAGSNTGELFF.

The V call is TRBV6-8, the J call TRBJ2-1, with 8 bases fitting TRBD2. V gave up 6 bases and J gave up 3 bases; unmatched junction bases: 7. CDR1 is MNHGY, CDR2 SAAAGT, per germline. This CDR3 comprises 15 residues. For the CDR3, the DNA is TGTGCCAGCAGGCGGGGGGCTAGGGACTACAATGAGCAGTTCTTC. Protein sequence: CASRRGARDYNEQFF.

This clonotype was seen only once. This may arise from a read error, as a much more abundant clone is one base away. This chain links TRBV7-6 with TRBJ1-1; D remains ambiguous. V gave up 0 bases and J gave up 1 base, with 9 bases separating them. The CDR3 extends over 15 amino acids. Germline CDR1 and CDR2: SGHVS and FNYEAQ. Here the CDR3 reads CASSLALWANTEAFF. In DNA form, the CDR3 reads TGTGCCAGCAGCTTAGCTCTCTGGGCGAACACTGAAGCTTTCTTT.

V is TRBV6-6 and J is TRBJ1-3; D is unresolved. V dropped 10 bases and J dropped 8 bases, with 12 bases sitting between them. Germline CDR1 and CDR2: MNHNY and SVGAGI (reference sequence). The length of the CDR3 is 11 residues. The CDR3 nucleotides are TGTGCCATCCGCGGAAGTGACACCATATATTTT. Translating gives CAIRGSDTIYF.

This clonotype was seen a few times. V gene TRBV4-3 combines with J gene TRBJ1-1, with a tentative D call TRBD1 (6 bases). Looked up from germline, CDR1 is LGHNA and CDR2 is YSLEER. The CDR3 loop spans 16 amino acids. The V end was cut by 0 bases, the J end by 5 bases, with 16 bases between. CDR3 nucleotides: TGCGCCAGCAGCCAAGAGAGAACAGGAGGGGGTACTGAAGCTTTCTTT. This gives the protein CASSQERTGGGTEAFF.

This clonotype appeared many times. The J gene is TRBJ2-1, the V gene TRBV7-6; 7 positions agree with TRBD2. With 6 bases clipped from V and 4 bases from J, the junction kept 18 bases outside the gene matches. The CDR3 is made up of 18 amino acids. The germline CDR1 and CDR2 sequences are SGHVS and FNYEAQ. CDR3 amino acids: CASSSPPLMAGVYNEQFF. The CDR3 bases are TGTGCCAGCAGTTCCCCCCCCCTAATGGCGGGGGTTTACAATGAGCAGTTCTTC.

The chain combines TRBV24-1 with TRBJ2-1; D is perhaps TRBD2 (5 bases). The CDR3 is 12 amino acids. Trimming removed 6 bases from V and 10 bases from J, with 12 bases in between. Germline V lookup: CDR1 KGHDR, CDR2 SFDVKD. CDR3 DNA: TGTGCCACCAGTTACCGGGGTCGGGAGCAGTTCTTC. Amino acid sequence: CATSYRGREQFF.

This rearrangement joins TRBV7-9 to TRBJ2-5, with no clear D. This CDR3 comprises 11 residues. V was cut by 6 bases and J by 4 bases, with 6 bases left in between. The germline V gene encodes CDR1 SEHNR and CDR2 FQNEAQ (reference sequence). The CDR3 sequence: CASRNRETQYF. The CDR3 DNA sequence: TGTGCCAGCAGAAACAGAGAGACCCAGTACTTC.

The table lists this clonotype with a few counts. This sequence joins TRBV2 and TRBJ2-1, with a weak D call TRBD1 (5 bases). This CDR3 spans 16 amino acids. Deletions cut 4 bases from V and 4 bases from J, with 17 bases between. The V gene's germline CDR1 is SNHLY and CDR2 FYNNEI. CDR3 in DNA: TGTGCCAGCAGTGGAGAAGGTCAGGGTTCTTACAATGAGCAGTTCTTC. This codes for CASSGEGQGSYNEQFF.